The next 30 T cell receptor beta chains were all read from a single sample in a study of CD8+CD57+ T cells in acquired aplastic anemia. An expansion of CD8+CD57+ cells by flow cytometry had been shown in patients chosen for sequencing. Profiling that covered TCR beta VDJ and CDR3 relied on genomic DNA as its template. TCRdb used MiXCR to reprocess the reads, holding one entry per CDR3 protein. The data contain tens of thousands of distinct CDR3 sequences, around 70% of them singletons. Input material: sorted CD4+, CD8+, or CD8+CD57+ T cells (not recorded which) from PBMCs. The receptors shown here come from a human donor with aplastic anemia.

The chain is built from TRBV6-1 and TRBJ1-2, with 7 bases that match TRBD1. V dropped 6 bases and J dropped 5; count of bases not matched to a gene: 12. The length of the CDR3 is 15 residues. Germline-derived CDR1 and CDR2 are MNHNS and SASEGT. The CDR3 region has the DNA TGTGCCAGCAGGCCGCAGGGGGGGATCTTTTATGGCTACACCTTC. Translating it yields CASRPQGGIFYGYTF.

This chain links TRBV2 with TRBJ2-5; D unresolved. V shed 5 bases and J shed 5 bases, with 12 bases lying between them. The CDR3 has 13 residues. Germline CDR1 SNHLY, CDR2 FYNNEI. CDR3 residues: CASSTDRWETQYF. The CDR3, as DNA: TGTGCCAGCAGTACGGACCGTTGGGAGACCCAGTACTTC.

The chain has TRBV25-1 and TRBJ2-7, with 7 positions matching TRBD1. Germline V gives CDR1 MGHDK, CDR2 SYGVNS. CDR3 size: 12 residues. Unmatched junction bases numbered 5, after V lost 8 bases and J lost 4 bases. The CDR3 spells CASGRQGYEQYF. The CDR3 nucleotides read TGTGCCAGCGGAAGACAGGGATACGAGCAGTACTTC.

V gene TRBV24-1 combines with J gene TRBJ2-7; no clear D. Germline loops: CDR1 KGHDR, CDR2 SFDVKD. V shed 11 bases and J shed 3 bases, with 13 bases lying between them. The CDR3 totals 12 residues. CDR3 sequence reads: CASNLGNYEQYF. CDR3 sequence (DNA): TGTGCCAGCAATCTAGGGAACTACGAGCAGTACTTC.

The chain is built from TRBV19 and TRBJ1-2; weak D call: TRBD1 (6 bases). Deletions cut 5 bases from V and 7 bases from J, with 14 bases between. Germline CDR1 LNHDA, CDR2 SQIVND (reference sequence). CDR3 size: 13 residues. CDR3 residues: CASSGGTRLGYTF. In nucleotides, the CDR3 is TGTGCCAGTAGTGGCGGGACACGGCTTGGCTACACCTTC.

The chain has TRBV7-6 and TRBJ2-7; TRBD1 aligns across 7 bases. Germline assignment: CDR1 SGHVS and CDR2 FNYEAQ. The length of the CDR3 is 12 residues. The trim removed 10 bases at V and 0 bases at J, leaving 3 bases unmatched. CDR3 residues: CAIDRDSYEQYF. CDR3 sequence (DNA): TGTGCCATCGACAGGGACTCCTACGAGCAGTACTTC.

This chain links TRBV7-9 with TRBJ2-5; TRBD1 or TRBD2 may be the D gene (6 bases each). CDR3 length: 15 residues. Germline CDR1 reads SEHNR; CDR2 reads FQNEAQ (reference sequence). The V gene lost 4 bases and the J gene lost 3 bases, with 15 bases spanning the gap. As DNA, the CDR3 is TGTGCCAGCAGCTGGAACGTCGGGGGCGAAGAGACCCAGTACTTC. Protein sequence: CASSWNVGGEETQYF.

This clonotype was recorded a few times. The chain employs TRBV6-2 or TRBV6-3 and TRBJ2-1; 10 bases fit TRBD1. Germline values: CDR1 MNHEY, CDR2 SVGEGT. Unmatched junction bases numbered 8, after V lost 6 bases and J lost 6 bases. The CDR3 sequence is 15 residues long. CDR3 in amino acids: CASRGIRDRGNEQFF. The CDR3 DNA sequence: TGTGCCAGCAGGGGAATCCGGGACAGGGGCAATGAGCAGTTCTTC.

The chain combines TRBV24-1 with TRBJ1-5, with D uncertain. V lost 6 bases to trimming and J lost 4 bases, with 12 bases between them. The CDR3 runs to 14 residues. CDR1 and CDR2 (germline): KGHDR, SFDVKD. CDR3 protein: CATSTRANNQPQHF. The DNA for the CDR3 is TGTGCCACCAGTACCCGGGCTAATAATCAGCCCCAGCATTTT.

This clonotype appeared once. The V and J genes are TRBV7-3 and TRBJ1-6, with unresolved D. Trimming left V 0 bases short and J 8 bases short, with 5 bases between. The germline V gene has CDR1 SGHTA and CDR2 FQGTGA. The CDR3 covers 13 residues. In DNA, the CDR3 is TGTGCCAGCAGCTTAACGCAGGATTCACCCCTCCACTTT. It is translated as CASSLTQDSPLHF.

V and J are TRBV29-1 and TRBJ1-2; D gene unclear. Between the trimmed V and J ends, which lost 2 bases and 4 bases, there was a span of 8 bases. CDR1 is SQVTM, CDR2 ANQGSEA, per germline. The CDR3 totals 12 residues. In DNA form, the CDR3 reads TGCAGCGTTGAATTTCCGTCCTATGGCTACACCTTC. Protein: CSVEFPSYGYTF.

The chain links TRBV7-9 to TRBJ2-5; D unclear. The germline CDR1 and CDR2 sequences are SEHNR and FQNEAQ (reference sequence). Trimming left V 1 base short and J 4 bases short, with 7 bases between. CDR3 length: 13 amino acids. CDR3 region: CASSLGAAETQYF. The CDR3 bases are TGTGCCAGCAGCTTAGGGGCGGCAGAGACCCAGTACTTC.

The CDR3 region is CATSREGGATDTQYF. CDR3 DNA: TGTGCCACCAGCAGAGAAGGCGGTGCTACAGATACGCAGTATTTT. The rearrangement links TRBV15 to TRBJ2-3, with D hard to call. Germline V gene data show CDR1 as LNHNV and CDR2 as YYDKDF (reference sequence). Trimming left V 0 bases short and J 3 bases short, with 10 bases between. This CDR3 is built from 15 residues.

This sequence joins TRBV15 and TRBJ1-1; 7 bases line up with TRBD1. V shed 3 bases, J shed 2 bases, and the junction held 6 bases outside the gene matches. The CDR3 runs to 15 residues. CDR1 is LNHNV and CDR2 is YYDKDF in the germline V gene (reference sequence). The CDR3 sequence: CATSRRQGVNTEAFF. The CDR3 DNA is TGTGCCACCAGCAGGCGACAGGGAGTAAACACTGAAGCTTTCTTT.

This rearrangement joins TRBV2 to TRBJ2-1; 13 positions agree with TRBD2. V lost 8 bases to trimming and J lost 6 bases; unmatched junction nucleotides: 4. The CDR3 consists of 14 residues. The germline gives CDR1 SNHLY, CDR2 FYNNEI. For the CDR3, the DNA is TGTGCCAGCCACGGGACTAGCGGGGTCAATGAGCAGTTCTTC. Its protein product is CASHGTSGVNEQFF.

The gene calls are TRBV12-3 or TRBV12-4 and TRBJ2-6; a possible D gene is TRBD1 (6 bases). The CDR3 contains 14 residues. V was trimmed by 5 bases and J by 2 bases, leaving 7 bases between them. The CDR3 loop is CASSDRTGANVLTF. The DNA for the CDR3 is TGTGCCAGCAGTGACAGGACTGGGGCCAACGTCCTGACTTTC.

The chain uses TRBV24-1 and TRBJ1-2; TRBD1 might be the D (5 bases). CDR1 and CDR2 from the germline V gene are KGHDR and SFDVKD. The CDR3 is 12 amino acids. Deletions cut 7 bases from V and 5 bases from J, with 10 bases between. CDR3 sequence (DNA): TGTGCCACCAGAGACAGATTTTATGGCTACACCTTC. Its translation is CATRDRFYGYTF.

The V gene is TRBV6-1, the J gene TRBJ1-1; D is unresolved. Germline V lookup: CDR1 MNHNS, CDR2 SASEGT. This CDR3 has 14 residues. The V and J ends lost 8 bases and 1 base respectively, with 14 bases between them. The CDR3 sequence is CASQGFLGNTEAFF. The CDR3 DNA reads as TGTGCCAGCCAAGGGTTCCTCGGGAACACTGAAGCTTTCTTT.

The chain recombines TRBV2 with TRBJ1-1, with no clear D. CDR1 and CDR2 (germline): SNHLY, FYNNEI. The length of the CDR3 is 14 residues. Trimming shortened V by 3 bases and J by 4 bases, and 12 bases separated the two germline ends. CDR3 residues: CASSEVERSTEAFF. The CDR3 coding sequence is TGTGCCAGCAGTGAGGTGGAGCGGAGCACTGAAGCTTTCTTT.

The sample holds many counts of this clonotype. The V gene is TRBV7-2, the J gene TRBJ1-1, with D unresolved. The CDR3 runs 13 residues. The germline V and J ends were trimmed by 4 bases and 3 bases, with 9 bases remaining between them. The germline gives CDR1 SGHTA, CDR2 FQGNSA. CDR3 DNA sequence: TGTGCCAGCAGCTGGGGTCTCGACACTGAAGCTTTCTTT. Its protein product is CASSWGLDTEAFF.

The chain employs TRBV4-3 and TRBJ1-1; the D is unclear. The CDR3 spans 15 residues. Germline CDR1 reads LGHNA; CDR2 reads YSLEER. V was shortened by 4 bases and J by 4 bases, with 16 bases between the two germline ends. CDR3 residues: CASSPQRVVTTEAFF. The DNA of the CDR3 is TGCGCCAGCAGCCCCCAGAGGGTTGTTACCACTGAAGCTTTCTTT.

This clonotype was picked up a small number of times. In nucleotides, the CDR3 is TGTGCCAGCAGCCAGGGGGGGACAGGGGGAAACACAGATACGCAGTATTTT. Protein sequence: CASSQGGTGGNTDTQYF. This rearrangement joins TRBV4-2 to TRBJ2-3, with 11 nucleotides matching TRBD1. The V segment lost 3 bases and the J segment 2 bases; nucleotides outside the gene matches: 7. Germline-derived CDR1 and CDR2 are LGHNA and YNFKEQ. The CDR3 is made up of 17 amino acids.

This clonotype was observed a single time. The chain carries TRBV15 and TRBJ2-7; the match to TRBD1 covers 9 bases. The CDR3 has 13 amino acids. V trimming: 3 bases; J trimming: 6 bases; junction bases outside the gene matches: 3. Looked up from germline, CDR1 is LNHNV and CDR2 is YYDKDF (reference sequence). The CDR3 spells CATSRGTGREQYF. In DNA, the CDR3 is TGTGCCACCAGCAGGGGGACAGGGCGCGAGCAGTACTTC. Combining the CDR3 with reference TRBV15 and TRBJ2-7 gives the whole variable domain DAMVIQNPRYQVTQFGKPVTLSCSQTLNHNVMYWYQQKSSQAPKLLFHYYDKDFNNEADTPDNFQSRRPNTSFCFLDIRSPGLGDTAMYLCATSRGTGREQYFGPGTRLTVT.

The chain combines TRBV15 with TRBJ1-4; TRBD1 agrees at 10 bases. Germline CDR1 reads LNHNV; CDR2 reads YYDKDF (reference sequence). The CDR3 has 15 residues. The ends lost 4 bases at V and 7 bases at J; junction bases unmatched: 6. The CDR3 reads CATSKQTGGSEKLFF. As DNA, the CDR3 is TGTGCCACCAGCAAACAGACAGGGGGCTCTGAAAAACTGTTTTTT.

The chain couples TRBV15 to TRBJ2-4; D is possibly TRBD1 or TRBD2 (5 bases each). Trimming removed 3 bases at V and 5 bases at J, with 14 bases between. The germline gives CDR1 LNHNV, CDR2 YYDKDF (reference sequence). The CDR3 length is 15 residues. CDR3 amino acids: CATSSGQYGENIQYF. DNA for the CDR3: TGTGCCACCAGCAGCGGACAATACGGGGAAAACATTCAGTACTTC.

The genes are TRBV24-1 and TRBJ2-5; no firm D call. The CDR3 consists of 15 residues. CDR1 is KGHDR and CDR2 is SFDVKD in the germline V gene. V was pared by 1 base and J by 0 bases, with 8 bases between. The CDR3: CATSDFPKYQETQYF. CDR3 bases: TGTGCCACCAGTGATTTCCCCAAGTACCAAGAGACCCAGTACTTC.

The gene calls are TRBV25-1 and TRBJ2-5; unclear D gene. The V gene's germline CDR1 is MGHDK and CDR2 SYGVNS. This CDR3 has 14 amino acids. With 1 base removed from V and 4 bases from J, the gap between germline ends came to 10 bases. In DNA, the CDR3 is TGTGCCAGCAGTGAATCTGCGACAACAGAGACCCAGTACTTC. Its protein is CASSESATTETQYF. The complete variable domain, with remaining parts taken from reference TRBV25-1 and TRBJ2-5, reads EADIYQTPRYLVIGTGKKITLECSQTMGHDKMYWYQQDPGMELHLIHYSYGVNSTEKGDLSSESTVSRIRTEHFPLTLESARPSHTSQYLCASSESATTETQYFGPGTRLLVL.

The chain carries TRBV7-9 and TRBJ2-7; 7 bases line up with TRBD1. V shed 2 bases and J 4 bases; nucleotides not matched to a gene: 5. The germline V gene has CDR1 SEHNR and CDR2 FQNEAQ (reference sequence). The CDR3 consists of 14 residues. The CDR3 protein is CASSLRTGSYEQYF. As DNA, the CDR3 is TGTGCCAGCAGCTTACGGACAGGTAGTTACGAGCAGTACTTC.

V usage is TRBV5-1 and J usage is TRBJ2-5, with no clear D. Trimming took off 4 bases at V and 2 bases at J, with 9 bases between the two ends. The CDR3 contains 13 residues. Germline loops: CDR1 SGHRS, CDR2 YFSETQ. The CDR3 DNA follows: TGCGCCAGCAGCCCCAACCCTCAAGAGACCCAGTACTTC. Translated: CASSPNPQETQYF.

V gene TRBV4-1 combines with J gene TRBJ2-3, with D maybe TRBD2 (5 bases). The CDR3 sequence is 16 residues long. Germline V gives CDR1 MGHRA, CDR2 YSYEKL. V gave up 0 bases and J gave up 2 bases, with 12 bases separating them. DNA for the CDR3: TGCGCCAGCAGCCAAGAACCCGGGGAAATCACAGATACGCAGTATTTT. Protein product: CASSQEPGEITDTQYF.